The T cell receptor beta chain described here comes from a study of OX40 agonist ivuxolimab in advanced cancers. Overall study results and limits: Researchers did not determine the expanded peripheral T cells' antigen specificity. CD8+ T cells (on average) carried more expanded clones than CD4+ T cells.

Here immunoSEQ multiplex PCR was the method, and the copy in TCRdb shows in-frame clones only, minus some. The sample includes around 80,000 clones, roughly 90% of them seen just once. In regard to this clone: Its specificity is unknown.

V lost 0 bases and J lost 4, with 10 bases in between. This CDR3 has 16 amino acids. Germline V gene lookup returns CDR1 MNHEY and CDR2 SMNVEV (reference sequence). The clonotype was recovered from an adult with an advanced solid tumor such as melanoma, head and neck, liver or kidney cancer. The gene calls are TRBV27 and TRBJ1-6; D not certain. The sequencing used CD4+ or CD8+ T cells sorted from blood, collected in a trial of the OX40 agonist ivuxolimab. The CDR3, as DNA: TGTGCCAGCAGTTTATCGACCGACGGATATAATTCACCCCTCCACTTT. Protein sequence: CASSLSTDGYNSPLHF.